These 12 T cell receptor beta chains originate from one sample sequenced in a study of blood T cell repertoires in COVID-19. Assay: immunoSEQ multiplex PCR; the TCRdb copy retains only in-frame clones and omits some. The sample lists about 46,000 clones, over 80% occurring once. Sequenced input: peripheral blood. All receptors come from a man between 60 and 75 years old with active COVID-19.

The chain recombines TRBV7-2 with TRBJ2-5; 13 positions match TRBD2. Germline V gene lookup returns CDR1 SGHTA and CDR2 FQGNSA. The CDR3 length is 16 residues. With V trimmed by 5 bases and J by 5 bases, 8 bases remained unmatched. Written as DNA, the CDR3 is TGTGCCAGCAGCCGCCGACTAGCGGGAGGCGGGGAGACCCAGTACTTC. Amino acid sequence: CASSRRLAGGGETQYF.

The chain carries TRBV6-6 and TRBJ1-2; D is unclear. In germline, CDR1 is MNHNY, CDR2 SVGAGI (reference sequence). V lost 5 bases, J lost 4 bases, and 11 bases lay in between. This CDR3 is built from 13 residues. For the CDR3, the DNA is TGTGCCAGCAGTACCCCTGGCTTCTATGGCTACACCTTC. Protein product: CASSTPGFYGYTF.

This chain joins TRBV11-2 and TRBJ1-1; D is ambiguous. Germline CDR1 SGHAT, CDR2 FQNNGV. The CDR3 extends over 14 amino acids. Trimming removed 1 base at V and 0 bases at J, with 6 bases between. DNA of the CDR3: TGTGCCAGCAGCTTAGTGACTTTGAACACTGAAGCTTTCTTT. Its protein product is CASSLVTLNTEAFF. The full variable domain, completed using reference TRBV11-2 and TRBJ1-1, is EAGVAQSPRYKIIEKRQSVAFWCNPISGHATLYWYQQILGQGPKLLIQFQNNGVVDDSQLPKDRFSAERLKGVDSTLKIQPAKLEDSAVYLCASSLVTLNTEAFFGQGTRLTVV.

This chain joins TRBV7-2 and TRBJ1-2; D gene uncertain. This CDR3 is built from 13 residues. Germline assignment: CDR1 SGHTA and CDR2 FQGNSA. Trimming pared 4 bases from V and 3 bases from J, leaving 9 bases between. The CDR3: CASSYDIDYGYTF. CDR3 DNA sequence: TGTGCCAGCAGCTACGACATCGACTATGGCTACACCTTC.

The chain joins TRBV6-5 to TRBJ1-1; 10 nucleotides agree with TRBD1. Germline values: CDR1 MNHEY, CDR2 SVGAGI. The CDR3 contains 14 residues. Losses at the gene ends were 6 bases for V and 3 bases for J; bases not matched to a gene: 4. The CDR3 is CASRGTGAHTEAFF. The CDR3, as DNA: TGTGCCAGCAGAGGGACAGGGGCCCACACTGAAGCTTTCTTT.

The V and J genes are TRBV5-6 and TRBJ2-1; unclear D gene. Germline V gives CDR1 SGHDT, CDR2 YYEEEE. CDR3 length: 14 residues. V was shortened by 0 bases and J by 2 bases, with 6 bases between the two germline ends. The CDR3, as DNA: TGTGCCAGCAGCTTGGAAGAGACCTACAATGAGCAGTTCTTC. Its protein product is CASSLEETYNEQFF.

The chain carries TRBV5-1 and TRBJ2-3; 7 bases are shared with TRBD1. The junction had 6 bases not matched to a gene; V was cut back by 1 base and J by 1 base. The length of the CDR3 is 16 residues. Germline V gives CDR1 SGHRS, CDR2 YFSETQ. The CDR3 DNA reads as TGCGCCAGCAGCTTGATGGCAGGGGGAGGCACAGATACGCAGTATTTT. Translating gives CASSLMAGGGTDTQYF.

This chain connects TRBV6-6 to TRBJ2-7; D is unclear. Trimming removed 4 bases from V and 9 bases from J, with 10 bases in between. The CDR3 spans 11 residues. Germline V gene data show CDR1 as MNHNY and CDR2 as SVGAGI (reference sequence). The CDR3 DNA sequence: TGTGCCAGCAGTTCCCCCGCAGGGCAGTACTTC. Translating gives CASSSPAGQYF.

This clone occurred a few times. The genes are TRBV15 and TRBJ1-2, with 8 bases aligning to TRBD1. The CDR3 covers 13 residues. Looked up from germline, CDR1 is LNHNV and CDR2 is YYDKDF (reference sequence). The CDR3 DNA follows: TGTGGGATGGCAGGGGGCGGAAACTATGGCTACACCTTC. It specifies CGMAGGGNYGYTF.

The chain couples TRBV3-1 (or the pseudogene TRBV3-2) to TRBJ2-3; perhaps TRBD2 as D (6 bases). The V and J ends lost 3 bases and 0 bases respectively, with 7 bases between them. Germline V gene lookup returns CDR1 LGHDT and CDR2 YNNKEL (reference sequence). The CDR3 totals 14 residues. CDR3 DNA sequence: TGTGCCAGCAGCCAGAGCGGGAGCACAGATACGCAGTATTTT. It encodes CASSQSGSTDTQYF.

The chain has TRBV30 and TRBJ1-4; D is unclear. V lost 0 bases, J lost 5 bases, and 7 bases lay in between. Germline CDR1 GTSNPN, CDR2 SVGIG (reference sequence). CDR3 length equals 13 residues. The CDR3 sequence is CAWSVRENEKLFF. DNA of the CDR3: TGTGCCTGGAGTGTACGAGAGAATGAAAAACTGTTTTTT.

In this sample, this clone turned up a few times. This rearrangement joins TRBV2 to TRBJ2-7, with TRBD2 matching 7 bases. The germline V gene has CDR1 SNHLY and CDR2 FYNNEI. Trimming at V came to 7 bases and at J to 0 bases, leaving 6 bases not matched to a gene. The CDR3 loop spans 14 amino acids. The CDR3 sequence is CASMGGSPSYEQYF. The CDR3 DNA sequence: TGTGCCAGCATGGGCGGGAGCCCCTCCTACGAGCAGTACTTC.